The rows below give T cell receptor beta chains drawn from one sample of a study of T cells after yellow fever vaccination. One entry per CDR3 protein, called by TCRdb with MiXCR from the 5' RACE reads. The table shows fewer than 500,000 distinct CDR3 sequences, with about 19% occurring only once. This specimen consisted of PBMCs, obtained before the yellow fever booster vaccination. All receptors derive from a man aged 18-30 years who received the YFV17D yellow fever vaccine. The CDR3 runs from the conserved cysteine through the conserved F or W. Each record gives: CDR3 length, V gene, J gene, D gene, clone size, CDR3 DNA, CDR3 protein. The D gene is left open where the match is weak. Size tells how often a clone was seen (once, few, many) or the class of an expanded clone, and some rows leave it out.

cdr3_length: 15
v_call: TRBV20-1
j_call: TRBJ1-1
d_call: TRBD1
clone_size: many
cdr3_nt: TGCAGTGCTAGTCAGACAGGGGGAAGGTTGACTGAAGCTTTCTTT
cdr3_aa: CSASQTGGRLTEAFF

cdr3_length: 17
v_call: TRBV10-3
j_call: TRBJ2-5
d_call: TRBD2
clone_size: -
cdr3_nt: TGTGCCATCAGTTTAGATGACGGGACTAGGGTCCAAGAGACCCAGTACTTC
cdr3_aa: CAISLDDGTRVQETQYF

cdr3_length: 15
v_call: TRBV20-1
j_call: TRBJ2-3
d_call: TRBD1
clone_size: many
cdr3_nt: TGCAGTGCTAGAGGATGGACAGGGGGGGCAGATACGCAGTATTTT
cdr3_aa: CSARGWTGGADTQYF

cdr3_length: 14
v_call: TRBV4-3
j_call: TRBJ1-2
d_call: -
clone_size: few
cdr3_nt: TGCGCCAGCAGCCGAGGGACACCTAGGGGTGGCTACACCTTC
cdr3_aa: CASSRGTPRGGYTF

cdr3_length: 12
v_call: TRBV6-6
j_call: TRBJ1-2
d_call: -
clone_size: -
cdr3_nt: TGTGCCAGCAGTCACCAGGACTATGGCTACACCTTC
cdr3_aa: CASSHQDYGYTF

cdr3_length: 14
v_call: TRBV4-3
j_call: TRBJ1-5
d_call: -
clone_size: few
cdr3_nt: TGCGCCAGCAGCCAAGACGAGGGGCGAAAGCCCCAGCATTTT
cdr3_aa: CASSQDEGRKPQHF

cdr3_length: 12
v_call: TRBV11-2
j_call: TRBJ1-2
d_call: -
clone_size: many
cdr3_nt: TGTGCCAGCAGCTTAGCTAACTATGGCTACACCTTC
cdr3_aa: CASSLANYGYTF

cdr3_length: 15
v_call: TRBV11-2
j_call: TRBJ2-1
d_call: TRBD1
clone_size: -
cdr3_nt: TGTGCCAGCAGCTTCGGGGACAGCGGCGGCGATGAGCAGTTCTTC
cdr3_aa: CASSFGDSGGDEQFF

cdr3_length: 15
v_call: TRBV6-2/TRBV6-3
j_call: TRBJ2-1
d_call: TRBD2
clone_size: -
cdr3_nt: TGTGCCAGCAGTTCCCCACTAGCGGGGCACAATGAGCAGTTCTTC
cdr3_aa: CASSSPLAGHNEQFF

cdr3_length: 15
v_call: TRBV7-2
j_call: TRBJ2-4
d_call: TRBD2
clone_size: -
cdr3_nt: TGTGCCAGTTCGGGGGGGGCACTAGCCAAAAACATTCAGTACTTC
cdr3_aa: CASSGGALAKNIQYF

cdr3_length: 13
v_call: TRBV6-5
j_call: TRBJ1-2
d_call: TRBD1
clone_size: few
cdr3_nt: TGTGCCAGCAGTTACTCCTTGGCAGGGGGCCTCACCTTC
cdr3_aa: CASSYSLAGGLTF

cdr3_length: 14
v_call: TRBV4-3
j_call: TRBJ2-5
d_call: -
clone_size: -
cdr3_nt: TGCGCCAGCAGCCCAACGACAGTTTTGGGGACCCAGTACTTC
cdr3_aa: CASSPTTVLGTQYF

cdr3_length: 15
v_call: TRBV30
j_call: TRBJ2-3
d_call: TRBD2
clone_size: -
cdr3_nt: TGTGCCTGGAGTGGGGCTAGCGGGGGGCCAAATACGCAGTATTTT
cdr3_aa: CAWSGASGGPNTQYF

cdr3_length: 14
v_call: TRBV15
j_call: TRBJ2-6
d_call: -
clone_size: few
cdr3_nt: TGTGCCACCAGCAGGCCCCCAGGGGCCAACGTCCTGACTTTC
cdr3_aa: CATSRPPGANVLTF

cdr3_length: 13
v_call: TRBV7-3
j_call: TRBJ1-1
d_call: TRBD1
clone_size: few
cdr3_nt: TGTGCCAGCAGCTCAGGGGGCGGGACTGAAGCTTTCTTT
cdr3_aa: CASSSGGGTEAFF

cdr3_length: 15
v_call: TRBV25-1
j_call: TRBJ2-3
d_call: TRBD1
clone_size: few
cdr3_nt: TGTGCCAGCAGTGAATTGGGACAGGCGACAGATACGCAGTATTTT
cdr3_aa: CASSELGQATDTQYF

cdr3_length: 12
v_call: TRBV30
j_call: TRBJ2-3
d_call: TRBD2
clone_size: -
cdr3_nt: TGTGCCTGGAGGACTAGCGGGGCTACGCAGTATTTT
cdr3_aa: CAWRTSGATQYF

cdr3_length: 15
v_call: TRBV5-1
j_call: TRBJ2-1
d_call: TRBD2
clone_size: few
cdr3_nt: TGCGCCAGCACCCCCAGGATAGCGGGGTCGGGTGAGCAGTTCTTC
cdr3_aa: CASTPRIAGSGEQFF

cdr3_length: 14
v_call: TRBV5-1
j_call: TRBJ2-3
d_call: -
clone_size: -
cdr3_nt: TGCGCCAGCAGCTTAGCCCGGCAGACAGATACGCAGTATTTT
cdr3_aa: CASSLARQTDTQYF

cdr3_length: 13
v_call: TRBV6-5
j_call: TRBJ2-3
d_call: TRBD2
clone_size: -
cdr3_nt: TGTGCCAGCAGTTACTCGCGGGGGGATACGCAGTATTTT
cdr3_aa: CASSYSRGDTQYF

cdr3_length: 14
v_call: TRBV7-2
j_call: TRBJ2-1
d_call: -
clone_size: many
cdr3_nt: TGTGCCAGCAGCTTAGTTGGTTCCTACAATGAGCAGTTCTTC
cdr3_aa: CASSLVGSYNEQFF

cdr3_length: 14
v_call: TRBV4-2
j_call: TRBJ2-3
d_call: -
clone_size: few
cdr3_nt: TGTGCCAGCAGCCTCCAAGCGATCACAGATACGCAGTATTTT
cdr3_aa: CASSLQAITDTQYF

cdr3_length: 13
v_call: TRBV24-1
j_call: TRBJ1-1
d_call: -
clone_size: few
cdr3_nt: TGTGCCACCACCGATGGGTTGGGCACTGAAGCTTTCTTT
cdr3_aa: CATTDGLGTEAFF

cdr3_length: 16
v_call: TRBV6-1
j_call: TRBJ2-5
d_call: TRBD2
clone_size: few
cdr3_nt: TGTGCCAGCAGTGACCTAGCGGGGGGCCTAGGAGAGACCCAGTACTTC
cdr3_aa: CASSDLAGGLGETQYF

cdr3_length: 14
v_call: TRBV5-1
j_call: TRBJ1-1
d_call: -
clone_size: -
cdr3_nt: TGCGCCAGCAGCTCTGGTGAAGGTAGTGCTGAAGCTTTCTTT
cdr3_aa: CASSSGEGSAEAFF

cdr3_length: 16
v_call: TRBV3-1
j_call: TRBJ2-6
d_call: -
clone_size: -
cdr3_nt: TGTGCCAGCAGCCAAGGGACAGCTTCTGGGGCCAACGTCCTGACTTTC
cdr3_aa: CASSQGTASGANVLTF

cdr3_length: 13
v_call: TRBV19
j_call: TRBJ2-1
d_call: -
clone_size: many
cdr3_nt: TGTGCCAGTAGTGTCGGGACACTACTTACGCAGTTCTTC
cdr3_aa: CASSVGTLLTQFF

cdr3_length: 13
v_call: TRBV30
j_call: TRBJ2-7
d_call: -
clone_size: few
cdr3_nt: TGTGCCTGGAGTGTAAATGTCGGCGACGAGCAGTACTTC
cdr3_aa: CAWSVNVGDEQYF

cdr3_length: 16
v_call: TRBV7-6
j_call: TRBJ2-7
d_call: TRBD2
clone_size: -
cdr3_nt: TGTGCCAGCAGCCCCTCTCTGGGCGGGGGGACCTACGAGCAGTACTTC
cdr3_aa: CASSPSLGGGTYEQYF

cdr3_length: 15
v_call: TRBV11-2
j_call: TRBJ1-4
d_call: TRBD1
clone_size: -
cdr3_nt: TGTGCCAGCAGGTCTCGGACAGGGGTTAATGAAAAACTGTTTTTT
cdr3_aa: CASRSRTGVNEKLFF

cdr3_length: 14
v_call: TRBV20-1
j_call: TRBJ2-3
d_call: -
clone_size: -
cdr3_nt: TGCAGTGCTTGGACTACCCGACACACAGATACGCAGTATTTT
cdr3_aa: CSAWTTRHTDTQYF

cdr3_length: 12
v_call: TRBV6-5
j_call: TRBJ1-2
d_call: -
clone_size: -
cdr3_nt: TGTGCCAGCGGGAGGAGGGACTATGGCTACACCTTC
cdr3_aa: CASGRRDYGYTF

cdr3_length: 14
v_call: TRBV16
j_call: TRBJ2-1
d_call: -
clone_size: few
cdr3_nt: TGTGCCAGCAGCCAATCTACGGCTTACAATGAGCAGTTCTTC
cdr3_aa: CASSQSTAYNEQFF

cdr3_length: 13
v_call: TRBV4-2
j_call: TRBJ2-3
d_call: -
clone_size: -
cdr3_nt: TGTGCCAGCAGCCAAGATAGGAGTGGTACGCAGTATTTT
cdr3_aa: CASSQDRSGTQYF

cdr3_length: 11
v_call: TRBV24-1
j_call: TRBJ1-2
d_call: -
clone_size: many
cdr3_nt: TGTGCCACCAGTGACGTCTATGGCTACACCTTC
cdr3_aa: CATSDVYGYTF

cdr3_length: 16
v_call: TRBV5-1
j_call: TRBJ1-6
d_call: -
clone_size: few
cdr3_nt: TGCGCCAGCAGCCCTTTTTCGGACGGATTTCATTCACCCCTCCACTTT
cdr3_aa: CASSPFSDGFHSPLHF

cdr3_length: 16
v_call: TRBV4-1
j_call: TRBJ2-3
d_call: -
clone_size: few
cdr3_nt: TGCGCCAGCAGCCAACCGGGACGGGGGAGCACAGATACGCAGTATTTT
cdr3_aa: CASSQPGRGSTDTQYF

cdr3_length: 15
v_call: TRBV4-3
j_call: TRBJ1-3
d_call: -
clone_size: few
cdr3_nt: TGCGCCAGCAGCCAAGGTAGCCGCTCTGGAAACACCATATATTTT
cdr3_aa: CASSQGSRSGNTIYF

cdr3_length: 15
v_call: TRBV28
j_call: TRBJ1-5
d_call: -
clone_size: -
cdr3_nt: TGTGCCAGCACCCAGGTAGCGGATCCCGCTCAGCCCCAGCATTTT
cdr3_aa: CASTQVADPAQPQHF

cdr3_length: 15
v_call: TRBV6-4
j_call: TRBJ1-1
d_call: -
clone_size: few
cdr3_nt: TGTGCCAGCAGTGACGGAGACTACATGAACACTGAAGCTTTCTTT
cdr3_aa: CASSDGDYMNTEAFF

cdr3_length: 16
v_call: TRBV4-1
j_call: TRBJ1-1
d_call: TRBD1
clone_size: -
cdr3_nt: TGCGCCAGCAGCCAAGCCACGGGACAGATGAACACTGAAGCTTTCTTT
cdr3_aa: CASSQATGQMNTEAFF

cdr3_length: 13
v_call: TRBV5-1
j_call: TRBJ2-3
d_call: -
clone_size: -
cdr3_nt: TGCGCCAGCAGCTTGATCCCCCATGATACGCAGTATTTT
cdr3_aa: CASSLIPHDTQYF

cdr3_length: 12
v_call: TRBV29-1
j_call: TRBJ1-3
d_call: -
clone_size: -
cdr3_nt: TGCAGCGTCGGGAACTCTGGAAACACCCTATATTTT
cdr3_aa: CSVGNSGNTLYF

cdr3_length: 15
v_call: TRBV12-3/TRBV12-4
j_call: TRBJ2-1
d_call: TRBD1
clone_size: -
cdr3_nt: TGTGCCAGCAGTTTCCAGGGGGACTCCTACAATGAGCAGTTCTTC
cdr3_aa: CASSFQGDSYNEQFF

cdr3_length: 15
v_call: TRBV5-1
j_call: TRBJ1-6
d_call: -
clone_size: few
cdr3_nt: TGCGCCAGCGCAGGAGGGGACACCTATAATTCACCCCTCCACTTT
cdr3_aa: CASAGGDTYNSPLHF

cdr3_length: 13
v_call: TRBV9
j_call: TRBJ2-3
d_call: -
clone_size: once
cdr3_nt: TGTGCCAGCAGTCGGGAGCGCACAGATACGCAGTATTTT
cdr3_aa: CASSRERTDTQYF

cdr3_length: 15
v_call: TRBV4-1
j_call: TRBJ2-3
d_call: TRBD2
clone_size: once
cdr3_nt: TGCGCCAGCAGCCGACTAGCGGGGAAGACAGATACGCAGTATTTT
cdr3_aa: CASSRLAGKTDTQYF

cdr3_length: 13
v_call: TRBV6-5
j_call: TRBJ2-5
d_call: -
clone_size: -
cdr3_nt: TGTGCCAGCAGTTACCGGCAAGCAGAGACCCAGTACTTC
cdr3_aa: CASSYRQAETQYF